The T cell receptor beta chain described here comes from a study of control samples from healthy donors and cancer patients. Repertoires were generated with immunoSEQ multiplex PCR, while TCRdb's copy carries only in-frame clones and drops some. The profile shows some 95,000 clones, approximately 86% of them singletons. Trimming left V 9 bases short and J 1 base short, with 6 bases between. This CDR3 region has 11 residues. Germline lookup yields CDR1 MGHDK and CDR2 SYGVNS. Sequencing input: blood. This TCR was recovered from a man aged 30 to 45 in good health. The chain joins TRBV25-1 to TRBJ1-1; D is undetermined. Here the CDR3 reads CASWENTEAFF. In nucleotides, the CDR3 is TGTGCCAGTTGGGAGAACACTGAAGCTTTCTTT.